The present T cell receptor (beta chain) was sequenced within a study of low-dose radiotherapy and immunotherapy resistance in tumors. Study-wide context: Cohort 1 got 0.5 Gy per fraction every 2 weeks, 6.5 Gy in total.

Covering alpha and beta chains, TRAV- and TRBV-specific primers were used for the first-strand cDNA. Amplification of TCRs used a constant-region primer and V-primer adapter for about 18 PCR cycles. TCRdb independently ran MiXCR on the reads; one entry per CDR3 protein. The data hold 60,000 to 75,000 distinct CDR3 sequences, with about 30% observed a single time. Time point defined: before trial treatment. Donors were treated with nivolumab, ipilimumab, aspirin, and low-dose cyclophosphamide and radiotherapy. Looked up from germline, CDR1 is KGHDR and CDR2 is SFDVKD. The CDR3 extends over 16 amino acids. V was pared by 6 bases and J by 2 bases, with 18 bases between. This clonotype occurred many times.

The clonotype was recovered from a male donor with rectosigmoid adenocarcinoma. The chain couples TRBV24-1 to TRBJ1-2; D not certain. This sample comprised PBMCs, obtained before treatment. The DNA for the CDR3 is TGTGCCACCAGTAAAGAAGGCTTCGGAGGAAACTATGGCTACACCTTC. This sequence encodes CATSKEGFGGNYGYTF.